One and the same sample provided the 19 T cell receptor beta chains below, sequenced in a study of blood T cell repertoires in COVID-19. Clones were read by immunoSEQ multiplex PCR, and TCRdb kept only the in-frame ones, dropping some. Of approximately 300,000 clones listed, around 86% were seen once; the top ten hold approximately 2.6%. The specimen sequenced was PBMCs or T cells enriched from blood (not recorded which). The receptors shown here come from a woman between 18 and 29 years old who had recovered from COVID-19.

This chain joins TRBV11-2 and TRBJ2-5; possibly TRBD1 for D (7 bases). The V and J ends lost 7 bases and 6 bases respectively, with 12 bases between them. In germline, CDR1 is SGHAT, CDR2 FQNNGV. The CDR3 extends over 12 amino acids. Here the CDR3 DNA reads TGTGCCAGCAACCAGGGGGGACAGACCCAGTACTTC. Amino acids: CASNQGGQTQYF.

The chain links TRBV18 to TRBJ1-2; 8 positions agree with TRBD1. J lost 5 bases, V lost 2 bases, and 10 bases had no gene match. CDR1 and CDR2 (germline): KGHSH, LQKENI. CDR3 length equals 16 residues. The CDR3 nucleotides read TGTGCCAGCTCACCAACGGACAGGGCTATCGAGTATGGCTACACCTTC. This gives the protein CASSPTDRAIEYGYTF.

The V and J genes are TRBV10-1 and TRBJ2-1; the match to TRBD2 covers 11 bases. The V gene's germline CDR1 is WNHNN and CDR2 SYGVQD (reference sequence). Trimming took 2 bases from V and 7 from J; bases not matched to a gene: 7. This CDR3 comprises 16 residues. The CDR3 nucleotides read TGCGCCAGCAGTGAGGGCGCACTAGCGGGAGTAAATGAGCAGTTCTTC. Translating gives CASSEGALAGVNEQFF.

The CDR3 region has the DNA TGTGCCACCCAGGGACAGGTTTGGATTTATGGCTACACCTTC. Encoded protein: CATQGQVWIYGYTF. The chain is built from TRBV21-1 and TRBJ1-2; the D call of TRBD1 is as the table states it, not checked on the DNA. TRBV21-1 is a pseudogene locus. CDR3 length: 14 amino acids.

J is TRBJ1-2 and V is TRBV30; tentative D call: TRBD1 (6 bases). CDR1 and CDR2 (germline): GTSNPN, SVGIG (reference sequence). The CDR3 covers 15 residues. Trimming took off 0 bases at V and 8 bases at J, with 19 bases between the two ends. CDR3 in DNA: TGTGCCTGGAGTGTAGAACAGGGAAGGAATAAGGGCTACACCTTC. Translation: CAWSVEQGRNKGYTF.

The chain combines TRBV3-1 (or the pseudogene TRBV3-2) with TRBJ2-7; TRBD2 agrees at 9 bases. The CDR3 is 17 residues long. CDR1 is LGHDT and CDR2 is YNNKEL in the germline V gene (reference sequence). Germline trimming cut 7 bases from V and 5 bases from J; bases unmatched to any gene: 18. The CDR3 reads CASTETAAGGAFDEQYF. CDR3 bases: TGTGCCAGCACCGAGACGGCCGCGGGAGGGGCTTTTGACGAGCAGTACTTC.

This clone was detected only a few times. The gene calls are TRBV10-1 and TRBJ2-1, with 7 positions matching TRBD2. CDR1 is WNHNN, CDR2 SYGVQD, per germline (reference sequence). Trimming cost V 5 bases and J 4 bases; bases outside gene matches: 8. The CDR3 consists of 15 residues. The CDR3, as DNA: TGCGCCAGCAGTAAGGCGCGGGAGAGGTACAATGAGCAGTTCTTC. This gives the protein CASSKARERYNEQFF.

The chain has TRBV7-8 and TRBJ1-3; no reliable D call. This CDR3 spans 17 amino acids. Trimming cost V 0 bases and J 0 bases, with 12 bases left between them. Germline CDR1 SGHVS, CDR2 FQNEAQ. The CDR3 DNA reads TGTGCCAGCAGCTTAGCAGCCGGGATCTCCTCTGGAAACACCATATATTTT. It specifies CASSLAAGISSGNTIYF.

The chain is built from TRBV13 and TRBJ2-1; 8 bases map to TRBD1. CDR3 size: 16 residues. V gave up 5 bases and J gave up 0 bases; unmatched junction bases: 6. Germline lookup yields CDR1 PRHDT and CDR2 FYEKMQ (reference sequence). CDR3 nucleotide sequence: TGTGCCAGCAGCATACCGACAGGGGTCTCCTACAATGAGCAGTTCTTC. Its protein is CASSIPTGVSYNEQFF.

V usage is TRBV28 and J usage is TRBJ1-4; 8 positions match TRBD1. The CDR3 loop spans 13 amino acids. With 11 bases clipped from V and 4 bases from J, the junction kept 6 bases outside the gene matches. In germline, CDR1 is MDHEN, CDR2 SYDVKM. The DNA for the CDR3 is TGTGCCTCACTCAGGGGGCGTAATGAAAAACTGTTTTTT. It translates to CASLRGRNEKLFF. Based on the CDR3 plus reference TRBV28 and TRBJ1-4, the full variable domain is DVKVTQSSRYLVKRTGEKVFLECVQDMDHENMFWYRQDPGLGLRLIYFSYDVKMKEKGDIPEGYSVSREKKERFSLILESASTNQTSMYLCASLRGRNEKLFFGSGTQLSVL.

The V gene is TRBV5-1, the J gene TRBJ2-3; D call uncertain. Germline CDR1 is SGHRS and CDR2 is YFSETQ. Trimming took 1 base from V and 2 from J, leaving 5 bases between them. The length of the CDR3 is 13 residues. This CDR3 is CASSLTPTDTQYF. CDR3 sequence (DNA): TGCGCCAGCAGCTTGACTCCCACAGATACGCAGTATTTT.

The gene calls are TRBV2 and TRBJ2-5; TRBD2 agrees at 11 bases. The CDR3 consists of 16 residues. J gave up 5 bases and V 5 bases, and 10 bases lay outside the gene matches. CDR1 SNHLY and CDR2 FYNNEI come from the germline V gene. The CDR3 coding sequence is TGTGCCAGCAGTTTCTTAATAGCGGGGGGGCGGGAGACCCAGTACTTC. Protein: CASSFLIAGGRETQYF.

The chain couples TRBV19 to TRBJ1-2, with D possibly TRBD1 on 6 matching bases. The CDR3 has 17 amino acids. Germline values: CDR1 LNHDA, CDR2 SQIVND (reference sequence). V was trimmed by 0 bases and J by 6 bases, leaving 20 bases between them. The CDR3 coding sequence is TGTGCCAGTAGTATAGAAGGCCATCGCGGACAGTTGGATGGCTACACCTTC. Residues: CASSIEGHRGQLDGYTF.

CDR3 bases: TGTGCCAGCAGCTTTTTTCCGGGACAGGGGGCGAGTCTCTATGGCTACACCTTC. This translates into CASSFFPGQGASLYGYTF. This sequence joins TRBV5-4 and TRBJ1-2; 12 bases match TRBD1. The CDR3 has 18 residues. The V gene end was trimmed by 2 bases and the J gene end by 4 bases; junction bases not matched to a gene: 12. Germline loops: CDR1 SGHNT, CDR2 YYREEE (reference sequence).

This chain links TRBV7-6 with TRBJ1-5, with 9 positions matching TRBD1. The CDR3 sequence is 17 residues long. CDR1 is SGHVS, CDR2 FNYEAQ, per germline. V lost 3 bases and J lost 7; bases outside the gene matches: 13. Here the CDR3 DNA reads TGTGCCAGCAGCTTGTTGTTCGGGACAGGGATTTCGCAGCCCCAGCATTTT. This codes for CASSLLFGTGISQPQHF.

The genes are TRBV5-1 and TRBJ1-2; TRBD1 is a possible D gene (5 bases). The V end lost 6 bases, the J end lost 8 bases, and 11 bases lay between the germline ends. The length of the CDR3 is 11 residues. Germline V gene sequence: CDR1 SGHRS, CDR2 YFSETQ. The CDR3 DNA follows: TGCGCCAGCAACGGGGGTAAGGGCTACACCTTC. Its translation: CASNGGKGYTF.

V is TRBV30 and J is TRBJ2-2, with 10 nucleotides matching TRBD1. The germline gives CDR1 GTSNPN, CDR2 SVGIG (reference sequence). V shed 3 bases and J 7 bases; nucleotides not matched to a gene: 11. This CDR3 contains 16 residues. CDR3 nucleotide sequence: TGTGCCTGGAGCACCCTACCGGGACAGGGGAGCGGGGAGCTGTTTTTT. Its protein product is CAWSTLPGQGSGELFF. Full variable domain (outside the CDR3, taken from reference TRBV30 and TRBJ2-2): SQTIHQWPATLVQPVGSPLSLECTVEGTSNPNLYWYRQAAGRGLQLLFYSVGIGQISSEVPQNLSASRPQDRQFILSSKKLLLSDSGFYLCAWSTLPGQGSGELFFGEGSRLTVL.

V gene TRBV27 combines with J gene TRBJ1-1; maybe TRBD1 (5 bases). The germline V and J ends were trimmed by 6 bases and 3 bases, with 14 bases remaining between them. The CDR3 runs to 14 residues. Per the germline V gene, CDR1 is MNHEY and CDR2 is SMNVEV (reference sequence). Written as DNA, the CDR3 is TGTGCCAGCAGGTTGGGAGGGGCAGACACTGAAGCTTTCTTT. This gives the protein CASRLGGADTEAFF.

This clone was counted a few times. The genes are TRBV7-9 and TRBJ2-7; 10 bases line up with TRBD2. Germline loops: CDR1 SEHNR, CDR2 FQNEAQ (reference sequence). This CDR3 contains 13 residues. With 2 bases clipped from V and 6 bases from J, the junction kept 1 base outside the gene matches. The CDR3 nucleotides read TGTGCCAGCAGCTTACTAGCGGGAGCCGAGCAGTACTTC. This translates into CASSLLAGAEQYF.